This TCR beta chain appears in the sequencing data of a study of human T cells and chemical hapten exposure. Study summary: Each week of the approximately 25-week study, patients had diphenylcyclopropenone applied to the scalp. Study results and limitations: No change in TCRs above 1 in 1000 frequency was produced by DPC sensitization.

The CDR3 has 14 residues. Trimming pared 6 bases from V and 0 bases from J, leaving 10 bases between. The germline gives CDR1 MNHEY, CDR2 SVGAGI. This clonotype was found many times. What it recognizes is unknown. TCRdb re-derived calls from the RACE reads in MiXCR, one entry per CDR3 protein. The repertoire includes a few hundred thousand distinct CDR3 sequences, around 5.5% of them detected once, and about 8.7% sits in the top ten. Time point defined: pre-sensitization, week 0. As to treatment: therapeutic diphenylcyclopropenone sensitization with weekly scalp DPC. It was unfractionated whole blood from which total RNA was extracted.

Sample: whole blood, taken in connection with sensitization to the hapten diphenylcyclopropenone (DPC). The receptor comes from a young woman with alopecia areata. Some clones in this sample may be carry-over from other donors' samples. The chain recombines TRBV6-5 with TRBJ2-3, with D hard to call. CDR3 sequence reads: CASRPDTSTDTQYF. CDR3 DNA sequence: TGTGCCAGCAGGCCCGACACTAGCACAGATACGCAGTATTTT.